The clone carrying this TCR beta chain has only one observation. The antigen remains undetermined. The primer mix had 60 Vbeta and 13 Jbeta primers. Only in-frame clones appear in the TCRdb table, and some are missing; sequencing was by immunoSEQ multiplex PCR. Among around 120,000 clones listed, 70% to 80% were seen once. The CDR3 covers 13 residues. Per germline, CDR1 SEHNR and CDR2 FQNEAQ (reference sequence). V was trimmed by 3 bases and J by 7 bases, leaving 12 bases between them. These data belong to a study of cytomegalovirus exposure and HLA in healthy donors. General observations from the study: Being productive about 90% or about 30% of the time was typical of most TCR beta V segments in an earlier analysis. HLA-A and HLA-B allele assignments for most subjects were reportedly predicted accurately using TCR beta sequences.

The sequence was collected from a female donor in good health and CMV-seropositive. The material sequenced was PBMCs. This rearrangement joins TRBV7-9 to TRBJ1-1; D perhaps matches TRBD1 (6 bases). CDR3 sequence reads: CASSLKGVGEAFF. In DNA form, the CDR3 reads TGTGCCAGCAGCTTGAAGGGGGTAGGTGAAGCTTTCTTT.